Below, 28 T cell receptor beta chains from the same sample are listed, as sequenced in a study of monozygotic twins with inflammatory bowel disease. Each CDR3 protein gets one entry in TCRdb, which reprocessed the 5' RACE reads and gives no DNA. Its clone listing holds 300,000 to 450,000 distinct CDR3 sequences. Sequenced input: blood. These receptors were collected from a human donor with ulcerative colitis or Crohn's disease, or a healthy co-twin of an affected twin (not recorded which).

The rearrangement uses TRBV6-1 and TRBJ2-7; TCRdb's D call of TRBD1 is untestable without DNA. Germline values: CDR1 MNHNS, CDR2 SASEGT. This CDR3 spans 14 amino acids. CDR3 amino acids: CASSTQGAVYEQYF.

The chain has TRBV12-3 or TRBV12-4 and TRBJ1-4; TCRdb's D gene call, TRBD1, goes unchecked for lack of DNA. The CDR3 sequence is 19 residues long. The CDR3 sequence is CASSSVTPGYASTNEKLFF.

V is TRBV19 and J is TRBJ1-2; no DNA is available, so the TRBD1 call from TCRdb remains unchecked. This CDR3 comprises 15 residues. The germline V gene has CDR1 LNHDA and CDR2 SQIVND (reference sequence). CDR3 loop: CATGALQGAYYGYTF.

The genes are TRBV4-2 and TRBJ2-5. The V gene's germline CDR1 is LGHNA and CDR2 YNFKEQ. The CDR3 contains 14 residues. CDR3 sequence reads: CASSQVDKEETQYF.

CDR3 sequence reads: CASSQVDRYYEQYF. The chain carries TRBV4-1 and TRBJ2-7; without DNA, the TCRdb call of TRBD1 cannot be checked. The V gene's germline CDR1 is MGHRA and CDR2 YSYEKL. CDR3 size: 14 residues.

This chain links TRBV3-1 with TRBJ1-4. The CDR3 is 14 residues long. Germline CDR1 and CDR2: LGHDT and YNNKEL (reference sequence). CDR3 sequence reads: CASSLRVRDEKLFF.

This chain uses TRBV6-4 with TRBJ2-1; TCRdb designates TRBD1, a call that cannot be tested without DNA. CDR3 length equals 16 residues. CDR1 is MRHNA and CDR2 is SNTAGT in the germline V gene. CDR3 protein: CASSDHSIRGHNEQFF.

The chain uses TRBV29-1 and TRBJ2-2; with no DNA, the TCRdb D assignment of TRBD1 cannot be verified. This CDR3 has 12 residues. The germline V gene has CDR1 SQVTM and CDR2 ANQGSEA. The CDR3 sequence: CSVTGGTGELFF.

CDR3 sequence reads: CSASQPGLAANEQYF. The J gene is TRBJ2-7, the V gene TRBV20-1; TCRdb gives TRBD2 as the D gene, but with no DNA this cannot be confirmed. The CDR3 is made up of 15 amino acids. CDR1 DFQATT and CDR2 SNEGSKA come from the germline V gene (reference sequence).

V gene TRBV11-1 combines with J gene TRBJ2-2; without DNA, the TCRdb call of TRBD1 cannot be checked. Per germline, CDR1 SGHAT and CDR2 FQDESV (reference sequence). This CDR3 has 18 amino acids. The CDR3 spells CASSSALIVTGNTGELFF. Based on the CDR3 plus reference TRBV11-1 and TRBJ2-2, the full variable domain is EAEVAQSPRYKITEKSQAVAFWCDPISGHATLYWYRQILGQGPELLVQFQDESVVDDSQLPKDRFSAERLKGVDSTLKIQPAELGDSAMYLCASSSALIVTGNTGELFFGEGSRLTVL.

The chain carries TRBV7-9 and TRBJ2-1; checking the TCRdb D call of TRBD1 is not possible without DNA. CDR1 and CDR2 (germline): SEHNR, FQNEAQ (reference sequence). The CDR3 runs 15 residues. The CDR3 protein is CASSLPGQRYNEQFF.

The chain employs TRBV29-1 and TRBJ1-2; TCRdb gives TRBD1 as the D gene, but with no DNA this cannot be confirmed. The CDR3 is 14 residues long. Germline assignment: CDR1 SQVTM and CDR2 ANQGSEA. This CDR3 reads CSVARDGINYGYTF.

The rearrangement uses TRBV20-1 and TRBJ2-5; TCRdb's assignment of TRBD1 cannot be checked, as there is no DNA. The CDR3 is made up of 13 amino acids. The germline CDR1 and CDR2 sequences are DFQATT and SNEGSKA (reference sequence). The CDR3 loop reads CSVVGGPQETQYF.

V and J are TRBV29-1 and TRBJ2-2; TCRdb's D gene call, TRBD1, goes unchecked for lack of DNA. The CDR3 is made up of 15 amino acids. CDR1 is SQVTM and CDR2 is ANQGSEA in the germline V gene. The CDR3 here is CSVKRGTENTGELFF.

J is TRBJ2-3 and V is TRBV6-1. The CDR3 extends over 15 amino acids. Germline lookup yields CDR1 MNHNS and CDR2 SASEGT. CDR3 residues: CASSVPPPSTDTQYF.

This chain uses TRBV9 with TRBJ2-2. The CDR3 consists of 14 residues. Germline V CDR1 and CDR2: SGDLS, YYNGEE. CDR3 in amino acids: CASSDAPNTGELFF.

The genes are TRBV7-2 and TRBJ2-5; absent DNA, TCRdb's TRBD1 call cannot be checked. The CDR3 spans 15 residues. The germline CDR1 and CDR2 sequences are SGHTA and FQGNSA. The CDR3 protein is CASSYPPGAKETQYF.

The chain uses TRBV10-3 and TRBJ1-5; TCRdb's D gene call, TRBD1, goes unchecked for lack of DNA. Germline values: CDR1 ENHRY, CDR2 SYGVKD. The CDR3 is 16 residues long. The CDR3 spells CAISESPQGYNQPQHF.

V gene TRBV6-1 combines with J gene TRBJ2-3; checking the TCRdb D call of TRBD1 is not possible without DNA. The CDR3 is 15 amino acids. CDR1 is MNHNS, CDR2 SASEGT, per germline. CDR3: CASTPAGVSTDTQYF.

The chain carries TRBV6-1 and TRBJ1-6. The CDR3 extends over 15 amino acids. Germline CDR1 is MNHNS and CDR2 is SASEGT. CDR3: CASSEWGSYNSPLHF.

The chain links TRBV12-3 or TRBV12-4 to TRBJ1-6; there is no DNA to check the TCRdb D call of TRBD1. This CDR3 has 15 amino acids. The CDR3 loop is CASSSQGTYNSPLHF.

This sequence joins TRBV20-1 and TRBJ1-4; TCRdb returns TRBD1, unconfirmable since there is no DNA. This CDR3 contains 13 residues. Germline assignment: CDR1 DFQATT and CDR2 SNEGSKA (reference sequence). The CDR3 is CSARVGTGEKLFF.

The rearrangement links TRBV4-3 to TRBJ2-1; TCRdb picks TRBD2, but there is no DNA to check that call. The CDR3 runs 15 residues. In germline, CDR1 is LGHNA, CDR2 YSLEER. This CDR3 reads CASSQDQVLYNEQFF.

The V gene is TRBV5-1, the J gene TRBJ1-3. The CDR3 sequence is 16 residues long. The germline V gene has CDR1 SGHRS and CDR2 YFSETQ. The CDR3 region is CASSPDALPGGNTIYF.

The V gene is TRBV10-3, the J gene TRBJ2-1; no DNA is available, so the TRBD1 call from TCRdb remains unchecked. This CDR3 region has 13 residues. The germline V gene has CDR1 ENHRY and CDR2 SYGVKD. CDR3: CAIKGGIDNEQFF.

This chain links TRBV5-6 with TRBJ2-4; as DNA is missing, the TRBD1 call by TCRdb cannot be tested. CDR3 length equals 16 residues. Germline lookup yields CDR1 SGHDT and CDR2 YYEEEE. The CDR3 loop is CASIHGHRAGKNIQYF.

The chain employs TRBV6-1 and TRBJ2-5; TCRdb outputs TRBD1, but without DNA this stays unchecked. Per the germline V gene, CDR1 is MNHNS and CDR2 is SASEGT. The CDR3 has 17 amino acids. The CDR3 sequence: CASTPPRDRGRGETQYF.

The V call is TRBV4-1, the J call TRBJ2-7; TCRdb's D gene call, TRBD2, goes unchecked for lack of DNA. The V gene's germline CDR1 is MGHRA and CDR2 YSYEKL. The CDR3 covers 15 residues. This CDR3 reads CASSQVGGTLAGQYF.